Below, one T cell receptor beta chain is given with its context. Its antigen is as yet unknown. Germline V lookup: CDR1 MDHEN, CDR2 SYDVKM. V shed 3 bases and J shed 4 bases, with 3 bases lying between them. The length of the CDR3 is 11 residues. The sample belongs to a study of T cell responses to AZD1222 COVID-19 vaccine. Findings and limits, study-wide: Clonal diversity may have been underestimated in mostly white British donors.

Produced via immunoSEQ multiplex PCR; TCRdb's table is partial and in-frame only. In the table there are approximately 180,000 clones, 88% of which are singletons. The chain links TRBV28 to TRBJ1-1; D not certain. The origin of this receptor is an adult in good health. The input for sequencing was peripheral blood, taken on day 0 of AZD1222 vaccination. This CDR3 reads CASSFSTEAFF. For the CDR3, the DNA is TGTGCCAGCAGTTTTTCCACTGAAGCTTTCTTT.